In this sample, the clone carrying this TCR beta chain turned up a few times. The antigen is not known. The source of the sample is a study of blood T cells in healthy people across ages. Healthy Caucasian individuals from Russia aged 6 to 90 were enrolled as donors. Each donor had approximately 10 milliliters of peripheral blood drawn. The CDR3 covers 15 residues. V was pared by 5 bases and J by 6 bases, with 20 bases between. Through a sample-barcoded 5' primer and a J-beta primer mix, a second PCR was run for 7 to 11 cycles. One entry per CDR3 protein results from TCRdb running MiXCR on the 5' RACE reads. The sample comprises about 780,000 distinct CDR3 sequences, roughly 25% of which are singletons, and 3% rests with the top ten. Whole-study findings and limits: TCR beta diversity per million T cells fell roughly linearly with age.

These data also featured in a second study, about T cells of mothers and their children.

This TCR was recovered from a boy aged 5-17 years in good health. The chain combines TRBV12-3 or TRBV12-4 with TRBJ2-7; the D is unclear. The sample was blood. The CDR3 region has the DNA TGTGCCAGCAGTACCTCGGACCGTGGGTCTTCCGAGCAGTACTTC. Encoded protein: CASSTSDRGSSEQYF.